This T cell receptor beta chain comes out of a study of blood T cell repertoires in COVID-19. The repertoire was sequenced with immunoSEQ multiplex PCR; TCRdb's copy has only in-frame clones and lacks some. The table has 150,000 to 200,000 clones, about 80% seen once. This CDR3 spans 12 amino acids. Germline assignment: CDR1 SGDLS and CDR2 YYNGEE. With 3 bases removed from V and 5 bases from J, the gap between germline ends came to 8 bases. This TCR was recovered from a woman of 80 years or more with acute or convalescent COVID-19. Sequencing input: peripheral blood. The genes are TRBV9 and TRBJ2-5, with D unresolved. The CDR3 is CASSAGVETQYF. DNA of the CDR3: TGTGCCAGCAGCGCCGGAGTGGAGACCCAGTACTTC.